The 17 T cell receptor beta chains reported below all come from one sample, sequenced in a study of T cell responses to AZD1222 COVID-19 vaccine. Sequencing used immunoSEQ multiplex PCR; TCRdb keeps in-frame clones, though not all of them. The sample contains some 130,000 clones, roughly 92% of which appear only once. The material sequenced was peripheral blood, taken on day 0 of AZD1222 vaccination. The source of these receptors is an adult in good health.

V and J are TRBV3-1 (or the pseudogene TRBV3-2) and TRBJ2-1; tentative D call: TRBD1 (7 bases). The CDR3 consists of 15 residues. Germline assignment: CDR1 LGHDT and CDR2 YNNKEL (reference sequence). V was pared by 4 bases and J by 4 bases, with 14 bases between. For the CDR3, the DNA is TGTGCCAGCAGCCTCCAGGGGGGACTGTACAATGAGCAGTTCTTC. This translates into CASSLQGGLYNEQFF.

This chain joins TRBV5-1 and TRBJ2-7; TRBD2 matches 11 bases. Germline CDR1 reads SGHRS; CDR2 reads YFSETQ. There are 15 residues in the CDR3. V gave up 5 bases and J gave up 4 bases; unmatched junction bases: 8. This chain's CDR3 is CASRATSGGMYEQYF. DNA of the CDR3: TGCGCCAGCAGAGCAACTAGCGGGGGCATGTACGAGCAGTACTTC.

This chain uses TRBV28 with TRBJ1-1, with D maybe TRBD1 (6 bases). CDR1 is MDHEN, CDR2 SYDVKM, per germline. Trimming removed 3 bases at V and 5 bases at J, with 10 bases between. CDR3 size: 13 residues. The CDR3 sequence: CASSLGAGTEAFF. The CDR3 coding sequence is TGTGCCAGCAGTTTGGGGGCCGGGACTGAAGCTTTCTTT.

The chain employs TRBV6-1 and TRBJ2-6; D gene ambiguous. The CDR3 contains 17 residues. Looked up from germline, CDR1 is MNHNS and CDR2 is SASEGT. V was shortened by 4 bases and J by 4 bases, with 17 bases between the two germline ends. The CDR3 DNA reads TGTGCCAGCAGTGCTGCCTCCTCAGGATCCGGGGCCAACGTCCTGACTTTC. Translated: CASSAASSGSGANVLTF.

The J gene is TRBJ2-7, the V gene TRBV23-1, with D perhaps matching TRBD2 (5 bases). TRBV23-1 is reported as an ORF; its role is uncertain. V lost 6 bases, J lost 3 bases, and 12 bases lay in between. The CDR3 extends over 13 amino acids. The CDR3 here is CASSYYAGYEQYF. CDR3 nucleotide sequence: TGCGCCAGCAGCTATTACGCGGGCTACGAGCAGTACTTC.

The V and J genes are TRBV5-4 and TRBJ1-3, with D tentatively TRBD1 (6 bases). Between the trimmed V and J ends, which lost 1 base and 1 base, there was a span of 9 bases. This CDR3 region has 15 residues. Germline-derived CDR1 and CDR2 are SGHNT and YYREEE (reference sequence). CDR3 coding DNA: TGTGCCAGCAGCTTGCCAGGGGCATCTGGAAACACCATATATTTT. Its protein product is CASSLPGASGNTIYF.

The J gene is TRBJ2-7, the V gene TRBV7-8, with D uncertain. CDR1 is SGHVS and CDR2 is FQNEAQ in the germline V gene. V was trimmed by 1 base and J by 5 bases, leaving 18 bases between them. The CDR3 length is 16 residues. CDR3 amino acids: CASSLERAGVGDEQYF. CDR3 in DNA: TGTGCCAGCAGCTTAGAAAGGGCAGGAGTTGGGGACGAGCAGTACTTC.

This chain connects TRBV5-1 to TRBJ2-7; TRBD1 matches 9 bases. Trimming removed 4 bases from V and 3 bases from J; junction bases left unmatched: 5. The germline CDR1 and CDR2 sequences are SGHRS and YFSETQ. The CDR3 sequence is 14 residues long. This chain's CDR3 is CASSPGQGLYEQYF. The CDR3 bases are TGCGCCAGCAGCCCGGGACAGGGACTCTACGAGCAGTACTTC.

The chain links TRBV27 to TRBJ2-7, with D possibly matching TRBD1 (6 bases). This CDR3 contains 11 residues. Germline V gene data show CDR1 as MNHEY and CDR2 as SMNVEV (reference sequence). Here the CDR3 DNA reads TGTGTAGTCCAGGGGCGCTACGAGCAGTACTTC. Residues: CVVQGRYEQYF.

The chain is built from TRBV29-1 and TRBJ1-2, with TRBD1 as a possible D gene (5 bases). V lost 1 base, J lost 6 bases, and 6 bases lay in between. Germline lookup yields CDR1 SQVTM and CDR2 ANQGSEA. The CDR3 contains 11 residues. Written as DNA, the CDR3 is TGCAGCGTTGAAGGCAGGGATGGCTACACCTTC. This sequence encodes CSVEGRDGYTF.

CDR3 amino acids: CASSLRGPETQYF. CDR3 nucleotides: TGTGCCAGCAGTTTAAGGGGGCCGGAGACCCAGTACTTC. The chain joins TRBV27 to TRBJ2-5, with 7 positions matching TRBD1. J was trimmed by 5 bases and V by 2 bases; bases with no gene match: 2. There are 13 residues in the CDR3. Germline CDR1 MNHEY, CDR2 SMNVEV (reference sequence).

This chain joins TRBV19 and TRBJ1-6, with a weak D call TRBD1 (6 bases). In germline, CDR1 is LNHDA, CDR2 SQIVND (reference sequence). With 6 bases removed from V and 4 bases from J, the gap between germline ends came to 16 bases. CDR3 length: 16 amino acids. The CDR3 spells CASREDRGGYNSPLHF. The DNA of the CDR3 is TGTGCCAGTAGAGAGGACCGAGGGGGATATAATTCACCCCTCCACTTT.

The CDR3, as DNA: TGTGCCACCAGTAATTCGGCAGCTTCCCAAGAGACCCAGTACTTC. The encoded protein is CATSNSAASQETQYF. The chain joins TRBV24-1 to TRBJ2-5; D remains ambiguous. V lost 6 bases to trimming and J lost 1 base, with 14 bases between them. This CDR3 spans 15 amino acids. From germline, CDR1 is KGHDR and CDR2 SFDVKD.

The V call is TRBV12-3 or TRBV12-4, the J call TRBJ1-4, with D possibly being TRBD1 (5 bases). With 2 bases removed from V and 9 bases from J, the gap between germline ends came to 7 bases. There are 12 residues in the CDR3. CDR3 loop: CASSLQGQKLFF. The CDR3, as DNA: TGTGCCAGCAGTTTACAGGGCCAAAAACTGTTTTTT.

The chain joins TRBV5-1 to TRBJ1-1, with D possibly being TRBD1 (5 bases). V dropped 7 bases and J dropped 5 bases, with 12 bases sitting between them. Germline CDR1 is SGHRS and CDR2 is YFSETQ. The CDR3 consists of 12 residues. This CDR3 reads CASRTGGTEAFF. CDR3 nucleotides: TGCGCCAGCCGTACTGGGGGGACTGAAGCTTTCTTT.

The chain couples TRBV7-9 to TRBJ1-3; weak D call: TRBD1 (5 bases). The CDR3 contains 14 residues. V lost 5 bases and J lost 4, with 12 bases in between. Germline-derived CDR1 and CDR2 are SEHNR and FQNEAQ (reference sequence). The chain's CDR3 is CASSPPGKGNTIYF. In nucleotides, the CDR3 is TGTGCCAGCAGCCCACCAGGGAAGGGAAACACCATATATTTT. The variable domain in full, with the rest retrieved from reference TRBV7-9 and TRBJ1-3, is DTGVSQNPRHKITKRGQNVTFRCDPISEHNRLYWYRQTLGQGPEFLTYFQNEAQLEKSRLLSDRFSAERPKGSFSTLEIQRTEQGDSAMYLCASSPPGKGNTIYFGEGSWLTVV.

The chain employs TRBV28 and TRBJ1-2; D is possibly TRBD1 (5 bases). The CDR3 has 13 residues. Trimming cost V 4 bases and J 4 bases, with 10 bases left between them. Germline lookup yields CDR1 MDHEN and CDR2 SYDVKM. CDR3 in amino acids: CASSSSTVYGYTF. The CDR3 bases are TGTGCCAGCAGTTCGTCGACAGTCTATGGCTACACCTTC.